This TCR beta chain came from a study of T cell repertoires in cytomegalovirus infection. Study-wide context: Public TCR beta signatures provided an indication of both CMV infection and a matching HLA type. Study-level points and caveats: CMV-specific TCR beta clonotypes restricted by HLA-C were the ones dominating the ex vivo response. Individuals carrying CMV plus the relevant HLA were identified by cumulative frequency of public TCR beta families.

Trimming cost V 3 bases and J 6 bases; bases outside gene matches: 7. Germline CDR1 is DFQATT and CDR2 is SNEGSKA (reference sequence). The CDR3 loop spans 13 amino acids. Comments on this clonotype: The antigen remains unidentified.

TCRdb analysed the reads with MiXCR anew, one entry per CDR3 protein. Of around 750,000 distinct CDR3 sequences listed, approximately 32% are singletons. V and J are TRBV20-1 and TRBJ1-1; 7 bases are shared with TRBD1. The TCR sequence derives from a human donor in good health (CMV status not recorded). Some clones in this sample may be carry-over from other donors' samples. The specimen was cultured CD8+ T cells from PBMCs, collected from culture after CMV antigen stimulation. CDR3 region: CSARWRQGAEAFF. Written as DNA, the CDR3 is TGCAGTGCTAGGTGGCGTCAGGGGGCTGAAGCTTTCTTT.